The 11 T cell receptor beta chains below all came from one sample that was sequenced in a study of patients and donors after allogeneic stem cell transplantation. TCRdb re-called the RT-PCR reads through MiXCR, storing one row per CDR3 protein. The sample includes approximately 430,000 distinct CDR3 sequences, 16% of them seen just once. The specimen was blood, either unsorted or a sorted T cell fraction (not recorded which). The source of these receptors is a human donor who was either an allogeneic HSCT recipient or a stem cell or donor lymphocyte infusion donor (not recorded which). It is not recorded whose cells these are; they may come from a transplant donor.

This clonotype was seen a few times. The chain has TRBV9 and TRBJ2-1, with TRBD2 identical over 10 bases. The CDR3 extends over 17 amino acids. With 0 bases clipped from V and 2 bases from J, the junction kept 5 bases outside the gene matches. The germline V gene has CDR1 SGDLS and CDR2 YYNGEE. For the CDR3, the DNA is TGTGCCAGCAGCGTAGGTGCCCTAGCGGGAGCCTACAATGAGCAGTTCTTC. Translation gives CASSVGALAGAYNEQFF.

This chain joins TRBV7-9 and TRBJ1-2; D remains unclear. Germline values: CDR1 SEHNR, CDR2 FQNEAQ (reference sequence). This CDR3 region has 14 residues. The V gene lost 6 bases and the J gene lost 3 bases, with 14 bases spanning the gap. The CDR3 bases are TGTGCCAGCAGACCGTCGGGTGCGGACTATGGCTACACCTTC. Its translation is CASRPSGADYGYTF.

The chain links TRBV9 to TRBJ2-7, with TRBD2 identical over 9 bases. The CDR3 has 15 amino acids. Germline assignment: CDR1 SGDLS and CDR2 YYNGEE. With V trimmed by 0 bases and J by 4 bases, 5 bases remained unmatched. The CDR3 is CASSVGDSGRYEQYF. DNA of the CDR3: TGTGCCAGCAGCGTAGGGGATAGCGGGAGATACGAGCAGTACTTC.

The rearrangement links TRBV5-1 to TRBJ1-1; tentatively, D is TRBD1 (5 bases). V gave up 2 bases and J gave up 3 bases, with 20 bases separating them. The CDR3 spans 17 residues. Germline CDR1 reads SGHRS; CDR2 reads YFSETQ. The CDR3 bases are TGCGCCAGCAGCTTTGAGCCCCCGGGACGAAGGGACACTGAAGCTTTCTTT. Its translation: CASSFEPPGRRDTEAFF.

The V and J genes are TRBV9 and TRBJ1-1; D unclear. The CDR3 length is 14 residues. The ends were cut back, 0 bases at V and 1 base at J, with 7 bases in the middle. Germline V gene lookup returns CDR1 SGDLS and CDR2 YYNGEE. CDR3 coding DNA: TGTGCCAGCAGCGTAGGGGTCGCGAACACTGAAGCTTTCTTT. Residues: CASSVGVANTEAFF.

To note about this clonotype: One junction end disagrees with the germline gene, perhaps due to a read error. This chain connects TRBV4-3 to TRBJ2-3; maybe TRBD1 (6 bases). Germline loops: CDR1 LGHNA, CDR2 YSLEER. This CDR3 has 14 amino acids. CDR3 region: CASNQGGPVDTQYF. CDR3 DNA: TGCGCCAGCAACCAAGGGGGACCAGTAGATACGCAGTATTTT.

There are a few counts of this clonotype. Here the CDR3 DNA reads TGTGCCATCAGGAATACTCGCCCCCGGGACGACAAGAACAATGAGCAGTTCTTC. Protein sequence: CAIRNTRPRDDKNNEQFF. The rearrangement links TRBV10-3 to TRBJ2-1; D possibly uses TRBD1 or TRBD2 (5 bases each). The CDR3 totals 18 residues. Trimming removed 6 bases from V and 5 bases from J, with 26 bases in between. Germline V gives CDR1 ENHRY, CDR2 SYGVKD.

The J gene is TRBJ1-2, the V gene TRBV20-1; TRBD1 is a possible D gene (5 bases). Germline V gene sequence: CDR1 DFQATT, CDR2 SNEGSKA (reference sequence). This CDR3 is built from 13 residues. V gave up 6 bases and J gave up 2 bases, with 13 bases separating them. The CDR3 DNA reads TGCAGTGCCAAACAGGTTTTAAACTATGGCTACACCTTC. Protein: CSAKQVLNYGYTF.

The V and J genes are TRBV28 and TRBJ2-7; 8 bases agree with TRBD1. Per the germline V gene, CDR1 is MDHEN and CDR2 is SYDVKM. CDR3 length: 13 residues. With 6 bases clipped from V and 3 bases from J, the junction kept 4 bases outside the gene matches. The DNA for the CDR3 is TGTGCCAGCAGCCGACAGGGGCGCTACGAGCAGTACTTC. Translation: CASSRQGRYEQYF.

The chain couples TRBV5-1 to TRBJ2-2; maybe TRBD2 (6 bases). This CDR3 spans 17 amino acids. Germline V gene sequence: CDR1 SGHRS, CDR2 YFSETQ. The V end was cut by 4 bases, the J end by 5 bases, with 21 bases between. The CDR3: CASSLIPGLANTGELFF. CDR3 sequence (DNA): TGCGCCAGCAGCCTTATCCCGGGACTGGCCAATACCGGGGAGCTGTTTTTT.

This clonotype was recorded a few times. V gene TRBV2 combines with J gene TRBJ2-2; the D gene could be TRBD1 or TRBD2 (6 bases each). Germline V gene data show CDR1 as SNHLY and CDR2 as FYNNEI. The CDR3 loop spans 15 amino acids. V lost 4 bases to trimming and J lost 3 bases, with 12 bases between them. The CDR3 spells CASSGLGGHTGELFF. The CDR3 DNA follows: TGTGCCAGCAGTGGACTAGGGGGTCACACCGGGGAGCTGTTTTTT.